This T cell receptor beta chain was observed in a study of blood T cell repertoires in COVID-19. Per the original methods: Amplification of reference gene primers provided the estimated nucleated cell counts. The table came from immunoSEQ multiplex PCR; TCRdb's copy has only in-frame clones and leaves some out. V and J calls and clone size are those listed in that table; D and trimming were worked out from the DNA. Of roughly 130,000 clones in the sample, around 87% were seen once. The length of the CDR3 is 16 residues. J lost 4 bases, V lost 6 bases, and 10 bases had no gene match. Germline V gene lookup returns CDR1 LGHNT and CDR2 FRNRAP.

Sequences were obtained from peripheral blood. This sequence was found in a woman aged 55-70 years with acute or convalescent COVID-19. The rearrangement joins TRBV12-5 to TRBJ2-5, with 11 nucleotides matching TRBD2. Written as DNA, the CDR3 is TGTGCTAGTGGCCCTCCTACTAGCGGGAGTTTAGAGACCCAGTACTTC. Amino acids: CASGPPTSGSLETQYF.